This TCR beta chain emerged from a study of T cells in Graves' hyperthyroidism and ophthalmopathy. Looking at the study overall: Staff took peripheral blood when the initial diagnosis was made, before any treatment began.

Germline loops: CDR1 SNHLY, CDR2 FYNNEI. The ends lost 4 bases at V and 2 bases at J; junction bases unmatched: 3. This CDR3 region has 15 residues. RNA transcripts served as the template for amplifying TCR beta CDR3 regions. HTBI primers were used for first-round RT-PCR of the TCR CDR3. Using its own MiXCR run on the multiplex PCR reads, TCRdb lists one record per CDR3 protein. The sample records approximately 150,000 distinct CDR3 sequences, over 8% being singletons. Findings and caveats of the study: A model built on 13 V-J features separated ophthalmopathy from stable hyperthyroidism.

This clonotype has just a few counts. Its antigen remains unidentified. Hyperthyroidism was newly diagnosed in patients aged 18 to 65 (duration under 2 months). The authors took PBMCs from roughly 9.3 ml fresh peripheral blood. The material sequenced was blood. The chain is built from TRBV2 and TRBJ2-3, with 10 bases that match TRBD2. The clonotype originates from a woman aged 18 to 35 with Graves' hyperthyroidism that later progressed to Graves' ophthalmopathy. CDR3 DNA: TGTGCCAGCAGTGGAGCGGGGGGGACCACAGATACGCAGTATTTT. Its translation: CASSGAGGTTDTQYF.